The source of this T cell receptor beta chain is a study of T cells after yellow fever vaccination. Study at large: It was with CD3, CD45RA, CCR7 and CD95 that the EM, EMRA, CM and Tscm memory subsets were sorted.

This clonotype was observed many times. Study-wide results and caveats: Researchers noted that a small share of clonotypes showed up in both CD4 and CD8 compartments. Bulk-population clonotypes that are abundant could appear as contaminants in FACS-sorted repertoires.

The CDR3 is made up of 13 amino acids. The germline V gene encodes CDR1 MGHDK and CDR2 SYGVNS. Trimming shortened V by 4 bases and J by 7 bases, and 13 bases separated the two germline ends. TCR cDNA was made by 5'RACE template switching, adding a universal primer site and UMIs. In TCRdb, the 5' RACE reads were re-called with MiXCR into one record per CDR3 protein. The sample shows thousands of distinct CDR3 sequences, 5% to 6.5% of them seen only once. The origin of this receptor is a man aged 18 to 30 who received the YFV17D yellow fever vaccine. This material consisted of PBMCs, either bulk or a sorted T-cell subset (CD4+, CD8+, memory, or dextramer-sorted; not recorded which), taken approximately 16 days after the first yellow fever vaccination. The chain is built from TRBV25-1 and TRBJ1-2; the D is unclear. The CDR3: CASSGTLSGGYTF. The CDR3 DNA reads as TGTGCCAGCAGTGGGACTCTCTCAGGTGGCTACACCTTC.